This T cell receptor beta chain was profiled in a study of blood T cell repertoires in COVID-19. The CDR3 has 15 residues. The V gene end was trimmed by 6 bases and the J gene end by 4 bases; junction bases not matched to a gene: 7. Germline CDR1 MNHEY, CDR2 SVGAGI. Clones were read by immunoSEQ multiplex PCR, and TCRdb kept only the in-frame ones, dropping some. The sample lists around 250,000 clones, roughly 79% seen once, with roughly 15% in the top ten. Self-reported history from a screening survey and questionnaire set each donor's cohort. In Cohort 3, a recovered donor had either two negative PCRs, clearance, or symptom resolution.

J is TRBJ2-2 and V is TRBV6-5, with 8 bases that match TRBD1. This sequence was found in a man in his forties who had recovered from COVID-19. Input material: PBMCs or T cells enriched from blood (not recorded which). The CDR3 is CASSSRGRSTGELFF. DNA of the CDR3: TGTGCCAGCAGCTCCAGGGGGCGCAGCACCGGGGAGCTGTTTTTT.